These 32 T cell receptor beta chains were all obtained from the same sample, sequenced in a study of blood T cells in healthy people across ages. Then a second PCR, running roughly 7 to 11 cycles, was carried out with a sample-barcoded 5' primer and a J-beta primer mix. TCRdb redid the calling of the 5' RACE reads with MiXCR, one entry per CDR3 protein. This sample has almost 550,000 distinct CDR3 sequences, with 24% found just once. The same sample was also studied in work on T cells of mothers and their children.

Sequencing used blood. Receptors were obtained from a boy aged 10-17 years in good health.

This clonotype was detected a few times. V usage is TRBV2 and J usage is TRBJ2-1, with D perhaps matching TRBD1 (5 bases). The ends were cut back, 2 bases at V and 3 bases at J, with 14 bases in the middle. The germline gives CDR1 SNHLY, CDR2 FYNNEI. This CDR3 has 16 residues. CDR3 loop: CASSELQGRNYNEQFF. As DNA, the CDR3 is TGTGCCAGCAGTGAACTCCAGGGCAGAAACTACAATGAGCAGTTCTTC.

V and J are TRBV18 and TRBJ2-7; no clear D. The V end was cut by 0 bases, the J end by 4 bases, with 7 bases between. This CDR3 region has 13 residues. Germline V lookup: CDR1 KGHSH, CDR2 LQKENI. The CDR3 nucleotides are TGTGCCAGCTCACCACCTAGCACTTACGAGCAGTACTTC. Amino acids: CASSPPSTYEQYF.

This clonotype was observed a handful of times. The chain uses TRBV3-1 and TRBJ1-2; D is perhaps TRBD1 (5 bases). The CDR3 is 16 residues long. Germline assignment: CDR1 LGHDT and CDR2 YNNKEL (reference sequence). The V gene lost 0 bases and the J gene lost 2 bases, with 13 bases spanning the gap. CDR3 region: CASSQDGAGVNYGYTF. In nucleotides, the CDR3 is TGTGCCAGCAGCCAAGATGGGGCGGGCGTCAACTATGGCTACACCTTC.

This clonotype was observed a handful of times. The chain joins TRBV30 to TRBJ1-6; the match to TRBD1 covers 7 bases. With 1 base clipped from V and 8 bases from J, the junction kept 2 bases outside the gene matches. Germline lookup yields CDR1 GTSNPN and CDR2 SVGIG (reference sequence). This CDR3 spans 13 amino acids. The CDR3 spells CAWSATGDSPLHF. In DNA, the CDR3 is TGTGCCTGGAGTGCCACAGGGGATTCACCCCTCCACTTT.

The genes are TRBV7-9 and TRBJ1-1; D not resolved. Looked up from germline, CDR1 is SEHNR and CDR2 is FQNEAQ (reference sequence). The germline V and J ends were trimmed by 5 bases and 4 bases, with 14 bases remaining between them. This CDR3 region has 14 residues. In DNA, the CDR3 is TGTGCCAGCAGCCTTACCTCCTCGGGCACTGAAGCTTTCTTT. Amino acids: CASSLTSSGTEAFF.

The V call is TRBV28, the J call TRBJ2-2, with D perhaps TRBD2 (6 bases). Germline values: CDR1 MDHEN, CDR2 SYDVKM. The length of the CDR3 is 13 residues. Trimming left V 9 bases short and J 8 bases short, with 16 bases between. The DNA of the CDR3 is TGTGCCAGACTCCGGGGGTCTAGGGGGGAGCTGTTTTTT. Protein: CARLRGSRGELFF.

The CDR3 region has the DNA TGTGCCACCAGTGATAGCGGGAGGAGCACAGATACGCAGTATTTT. Translated: CATSDSGRSTDTQYF. The J gene is TRBJ2-3, the V gene TRBV24-1; TRBD2 matches 9 bases. The V and J ends lost 3 bases and 0 bases, in that order; junction bases with no gene match: 0. From germline, CDR1 is KGHDR and CDR2 SFDVKD. The CDR3 is made up of 15 amino acids.

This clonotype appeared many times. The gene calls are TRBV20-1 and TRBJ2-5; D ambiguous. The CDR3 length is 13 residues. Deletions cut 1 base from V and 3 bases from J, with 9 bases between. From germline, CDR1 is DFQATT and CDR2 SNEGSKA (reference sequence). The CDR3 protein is CSARGLEKETQYF. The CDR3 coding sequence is TGCAGTGCTAGAGGGCTAGAGAAAGAGACCCAGTACTTC.

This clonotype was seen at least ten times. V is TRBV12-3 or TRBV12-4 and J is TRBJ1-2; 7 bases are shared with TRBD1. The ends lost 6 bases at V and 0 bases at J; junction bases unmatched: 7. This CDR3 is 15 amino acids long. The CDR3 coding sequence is TGTGCCAGCAGCCCCGGACAGGTCGCTAACTATGGCTACACCTTC. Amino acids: CASSPGQVANYGYTF.

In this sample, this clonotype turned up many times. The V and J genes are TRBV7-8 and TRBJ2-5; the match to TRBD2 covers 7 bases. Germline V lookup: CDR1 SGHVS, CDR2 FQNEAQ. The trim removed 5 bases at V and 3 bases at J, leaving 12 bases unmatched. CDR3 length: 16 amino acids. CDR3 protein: CASSLLGGGAKETQYF. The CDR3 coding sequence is TGTGCCAGCAGCCTGTTGGGCGGGGGTGCAAAAGAGACCCAGTACTTC.

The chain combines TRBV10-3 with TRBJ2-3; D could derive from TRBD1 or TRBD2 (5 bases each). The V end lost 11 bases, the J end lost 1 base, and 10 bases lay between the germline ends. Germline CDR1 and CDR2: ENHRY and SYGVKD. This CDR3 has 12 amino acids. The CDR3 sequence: CAVGTGTDTQYF. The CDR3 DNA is TGTGCCGTAGGGACGGGCACAGATACGCAGTATTTT.

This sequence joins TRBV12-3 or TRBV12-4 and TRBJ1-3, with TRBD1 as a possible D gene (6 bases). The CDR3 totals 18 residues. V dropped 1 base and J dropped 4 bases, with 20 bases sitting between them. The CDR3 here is CASSLEGLEGEPGNTIYF. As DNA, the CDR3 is TGTGCCAGCAGTTTAGAGGGCCTGGAGGGGGAGCCGGGAAACACCATATATTTT.

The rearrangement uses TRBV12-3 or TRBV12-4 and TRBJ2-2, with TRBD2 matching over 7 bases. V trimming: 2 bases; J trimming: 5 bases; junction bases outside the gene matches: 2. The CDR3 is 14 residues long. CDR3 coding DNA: TGTGCCAGCAGTTTAAGGACTAGTACCGGGGAGCTGTTTTTT. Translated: CASSLRTSTGELFF.

CDR3 nucleotide sequence: TGTGCCAGCAGCAAGGACCCTGGCAGCAATCAGCCCCAGCATTTT. Translation: CASSKDPGSNQPQHF. The gene calls are TRBV12-3 or TRBV12-4 and TRBJ1-5; D is unclear. CDR3 size: 15 residues. V lost 6 bases and J lost 1, with 13 bases in between.

CDR3 region: CASSWGGGDGYTF. Written as DNA, the CDR3 is TGTGCCAGCAGCTGGGGCGGCGGAGATGGCTACACCTTC. The V and J genes are TRBV7-2 and TRBJ1-2, with D possibly being TRBD1 (5 bases). Germline-derived CDR1 and CDR2 are SGHTA and FQGNSA. Trimming removed 4 bases at V and 6 bases at J, with 12 bases between. This CDR3 spans 13 amino acids.

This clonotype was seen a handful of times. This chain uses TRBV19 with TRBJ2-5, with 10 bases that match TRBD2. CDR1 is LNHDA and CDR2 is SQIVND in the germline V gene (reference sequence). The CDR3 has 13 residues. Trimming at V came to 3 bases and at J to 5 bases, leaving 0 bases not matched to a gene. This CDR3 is CASSMTSGETQYF. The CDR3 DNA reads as TGTGCCAGTAGTATGACTAGCGGGGAGACCCAGTACTTC.

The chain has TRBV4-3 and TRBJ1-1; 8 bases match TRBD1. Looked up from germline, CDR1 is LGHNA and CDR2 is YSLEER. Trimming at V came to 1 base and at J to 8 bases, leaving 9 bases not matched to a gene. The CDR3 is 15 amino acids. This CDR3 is CASSQVAGGASEAFF. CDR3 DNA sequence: TGCGCCAGCAGCCAAGTTGCAGGGGGCGCTTCCGAAGCTTTCTTT.

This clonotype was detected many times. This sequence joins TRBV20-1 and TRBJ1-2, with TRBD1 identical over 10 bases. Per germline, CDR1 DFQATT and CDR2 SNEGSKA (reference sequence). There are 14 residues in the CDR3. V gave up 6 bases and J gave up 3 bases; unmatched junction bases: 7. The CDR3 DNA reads TGCAGTGCGAGGACCGGGACAGGGGACTATGGCTACACCTTC. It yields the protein CSARTGTGDYGYTF.

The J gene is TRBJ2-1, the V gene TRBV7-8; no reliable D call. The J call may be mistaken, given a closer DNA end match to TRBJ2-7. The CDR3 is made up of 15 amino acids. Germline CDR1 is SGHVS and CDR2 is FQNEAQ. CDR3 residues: CASSDTPPNSYEQYF. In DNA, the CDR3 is TGTGCCAGCAGCGATACGCCACCGAACTCCTACGAGCAGTACTTC.

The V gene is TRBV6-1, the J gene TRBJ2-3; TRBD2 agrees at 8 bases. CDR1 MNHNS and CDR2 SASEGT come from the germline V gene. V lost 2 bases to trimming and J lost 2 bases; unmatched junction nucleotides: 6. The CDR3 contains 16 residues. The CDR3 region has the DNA TGTGCCAGCAGTGAATTCTCACTAGCGGACACAGATACGCAGTATTTT. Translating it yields CASSEFSLADTDTQYF.

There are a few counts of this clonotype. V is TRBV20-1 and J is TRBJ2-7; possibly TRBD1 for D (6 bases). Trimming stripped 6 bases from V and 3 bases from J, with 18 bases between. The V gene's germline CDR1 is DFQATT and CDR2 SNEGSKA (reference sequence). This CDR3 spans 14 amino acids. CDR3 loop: CSAPTAGDVYEQYF. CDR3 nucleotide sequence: TGCAGTGCCCCTACCGCAGGGGACGTCTACGAGCAGTACTTC.

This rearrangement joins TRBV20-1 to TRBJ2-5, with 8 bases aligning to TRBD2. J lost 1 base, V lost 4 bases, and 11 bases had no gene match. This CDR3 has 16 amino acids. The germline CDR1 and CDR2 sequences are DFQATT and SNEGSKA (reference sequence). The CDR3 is CSAKIPSLAAQETQYF. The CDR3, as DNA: TGCAGTGCTAAAATACCCTCACTAGCGGCCCAAGAGACCCAGTACTTC.

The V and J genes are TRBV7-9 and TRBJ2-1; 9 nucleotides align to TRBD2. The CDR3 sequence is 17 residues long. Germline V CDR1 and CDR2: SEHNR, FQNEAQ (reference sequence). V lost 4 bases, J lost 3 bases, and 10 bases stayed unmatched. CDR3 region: CASSSPYLAGRYNEQFF. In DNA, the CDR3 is TGTGCCAGCAGCTCGCCCTATCTAGCGGGACGCTACAATGAGCAGTTCTTC. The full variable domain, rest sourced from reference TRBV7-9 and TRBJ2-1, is DTGVSQNPRHKITKRGQNVTFRCDPISEHNRLYWYRQTLGQGPEFLTYFQNEAQLEKSRLLSDRFSAERPKGSFSTLEIQRTEQGDSAMYLCASSSPYLAGRYNEQFFGPGTRLTVL.

The CDR3 is CASSATGVGEKLFF. CDR3 DNA: TGTGCCAGCAGCGCGACAGGGGTCGGTGAAAAACTGTTTTTT. The chain uses TRBV6-6 and TRBJ1-4; 8 positions agree with TRBD1. J was trimmed by 7 bases and V by 6 bases; bases with no gene match: 7. Germline CDR1 MNHNY, CDR2 SVGAGI (reference sequence). This CDR3 has 14 residues.

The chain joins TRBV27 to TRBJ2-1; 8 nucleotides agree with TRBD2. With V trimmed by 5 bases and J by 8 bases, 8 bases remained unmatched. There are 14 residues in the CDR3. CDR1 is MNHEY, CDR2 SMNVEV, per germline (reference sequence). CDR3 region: CASSDGRARHEQFF. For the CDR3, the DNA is TGTGCCAGCAGTGACGGGAGGGCCCGTCATGAGCAGTTCTTC.

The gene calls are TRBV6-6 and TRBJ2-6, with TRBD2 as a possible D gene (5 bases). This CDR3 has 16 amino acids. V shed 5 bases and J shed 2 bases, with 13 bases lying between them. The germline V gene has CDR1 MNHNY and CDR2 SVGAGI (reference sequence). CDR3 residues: CASSRGTPTGANVLTF. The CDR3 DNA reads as TGTGCCAGCAGTCGGGGAACCCCGACTGGGGCCAACGTCCTGACTTTC.

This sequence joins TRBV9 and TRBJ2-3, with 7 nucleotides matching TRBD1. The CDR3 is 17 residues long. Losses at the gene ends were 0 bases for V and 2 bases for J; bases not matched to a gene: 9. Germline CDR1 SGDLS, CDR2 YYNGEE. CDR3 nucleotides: TGTGCCAGCAGCGTAGCAACCGGGACAGACTTCACAGATACGCAGTATTTT. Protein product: CASSVATGTDFTDTQYF.

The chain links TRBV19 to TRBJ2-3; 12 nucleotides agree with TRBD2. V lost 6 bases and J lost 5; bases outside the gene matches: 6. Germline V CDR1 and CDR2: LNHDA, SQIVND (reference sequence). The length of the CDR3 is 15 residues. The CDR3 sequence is CASSPTSGGLDTQYF. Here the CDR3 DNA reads TGTGCCAGTAGCCCGACTAGCGGGGGATTAGATACGCAGTATTTT.

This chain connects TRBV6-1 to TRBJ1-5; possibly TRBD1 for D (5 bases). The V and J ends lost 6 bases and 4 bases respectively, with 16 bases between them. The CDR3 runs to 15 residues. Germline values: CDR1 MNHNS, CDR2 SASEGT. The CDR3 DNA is TGTGCCAGCAGGCCGGGACCTTATTCAAATCAGCCCCAGCATTTT. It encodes CASRPGPYSNQPQHF.

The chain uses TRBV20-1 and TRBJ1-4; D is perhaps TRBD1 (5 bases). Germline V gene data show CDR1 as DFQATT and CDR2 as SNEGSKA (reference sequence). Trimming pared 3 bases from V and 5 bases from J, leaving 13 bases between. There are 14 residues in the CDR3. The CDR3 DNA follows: TGCAGTGCTAGTTTGGGGGGACTAAATGAAAAACTGTTTTTT. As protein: CSASLGGLNEKLFF.

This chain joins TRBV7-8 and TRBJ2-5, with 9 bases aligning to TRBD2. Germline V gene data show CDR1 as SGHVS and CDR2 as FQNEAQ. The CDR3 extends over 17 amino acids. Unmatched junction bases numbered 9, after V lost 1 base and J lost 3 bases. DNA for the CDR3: TGTGCCAGCAGCTTAGTCGTGGGCCCTAGCGGGGAAGAGACCCAGTACTTC. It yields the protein CASSLVVGPSGEETQYF.

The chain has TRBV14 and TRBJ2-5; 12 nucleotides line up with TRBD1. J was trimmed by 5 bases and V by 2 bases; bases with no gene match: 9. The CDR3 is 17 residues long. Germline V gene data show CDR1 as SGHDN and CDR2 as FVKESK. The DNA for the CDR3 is TGTGCCAGCAGCCAAACCAAGGGGACAGGGGGCTTCGAGACCCAGTACTTC. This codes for CASSQTKGTGGFETQYF.